Given below is one T cell receptor beta chain in context. This specimen comes from a study of T cell changes during pregnancy in multiple sclerosis. In germline, CDR1 is MGHDK, CDR2 SYGVNS. The CDR3 has 14 amino acids. V dropped 6 bases and J dropped 3 bases, with 11 bases sitting between them. Assay used: immunoSEQ multiplex PCR; TCRdb lists only in-frame clones, some missing. The data contain about 57,000 clones, roughly 90% of them singletons. The sequence was collected from a female donor in good health, enrolled as a control in a pregnancy study. Sequencing used peripheral blood, obtained after pregnancy. The chain has TRBV25-1 and TRBJ1-4, with a tentative D call TRBD1 (6 bases). This chain's CDR3 is CASSPDSANEKLFF. CDR3 DNA sequence: TGTGCCAGCAGCCCGGACAGCGCTAATGAAAAACTGTTTTTT.